The clone carrying this T cell receptor (beta chain) was observed a few times. A TCRbeta library incorporating unique molecular identifiers was prepared. A single record per CDR3 protein comes from TCRdb applying MiXCR to the PCR reads. This table has almost 400,000 distinct CDR3 sequences, around 20% appearing once. This record belongs to a study of T-cell reconstitution after alpha-beta-depleted transplantation in children. This CDR3 spans 17 amino acids. Germline lookup yields CDR1 SGHVS and CDR2 FNYEAQ. The trim removed 1 base at V and 0 bases at J, leaving 5 bases unmatched. The receptor comes from a human donor who donated a stem cell graft to a child with acute myeloid leukemia. Here the sequenced sample was PBMCs from the stem cell graft donor, taken from the stem cell graft. The chain combines TRBV7-6 with TRBJ2-7; TRBD2 agrees at 11 bases. The CDR3 is CASSLGPGTSGSYEQYF. The CDR3 coding sequence is TGTGCCAGCAGCTTAGGTCCGGGGACTAGCGGCTCCTACGAGCAGTACTTC.